Following are 21 T cell receptor beta chains from one sample sequenced in a study of T-cell reconstitution after alpha-beta-depleted transplantation in children. Unique molecular identifiers were incorporated during preparation of the TCRbeta library. Each CDR3 protein gets one entry after TCRdb re-called the PCR reads with MiXCR. The sample has a few hundred thousand distinct CDR3 sequences, around 46% seen once. Sequencing was performed on PBMCs, taken before TCRalphabeta/CD19-depleted stem cell transplant. The receptors originated from a girl aged 2 to 9 with aplastic anemia, due to receive a stem cell transplant.

This clonotype was observed a handful of times. This chain links TRBV4-3 with TRBJ1-1, with D possibly being TRBD1 (5 bases). CDR3 length: 14 residues. Trimming left V 4 bases short and J 7 bases short, with 16 bases between. Germline loops: CDR1 LGHNA, CDR2 YSLEER. CDR3 nucleotides: TGCGCCAGCAGCCCGGGACCGACTTCGATTGAAGCTTTCTTT. It is translated as CASSPGPTSIEAFF.

The chain couples TRBV30 to TRBJ2-5; D gene unclear. Germline V gene lookup returns CDR1 GTSNPN and CDR2 SVGIG (reference sequence). The CDR3 consists of 13 residues. Trimming pared 1 base from V and 5 bases from J, leaving 11 bases between. The CDR3 sequence is CAWSALVQETQYF. The CDR3 DNA follows: TGTGCCTGGAGTGCGTTGGTCCAGGAGACCCAGTACTTC.

This clonotype turned up a few times. V gene TRBV28 combines with J gene TRBJ2-7; possibly TRBD1 for D (6 bases). Trimming took off 7 bases at V and 4 bases at J, with 11 bases between the two ends. Looked up from germline, CDR1 is MDHEN and CDR2 is SYDVKM. The CDR3 contains 12 residues. CDR3 sequence reads: CASKEGVYEQYF. CDR3 DNA sequence: TGTGCCAGCAAAGAGGGGGTTTACGAGCAGTACTTC.

This clonotype turned up a few times. V gene TRBV12-3 or TRBV12-4 combines with J gene TRBJ2-3; D unclear. This CDR3 region has 13 residues. Trimming took off 5 bases at V and 1 base at J, with 7 bases between the two ends. CDR3 protein: CASSVQRTDTQYF. The CDR3 DNA is TGTGCCAGCAGTGTACAGCGCACAGATACGCAGTATTTT.

The chain has TRBV27 and TRBJ2-5; D not certain. In germline, CDR1 is MNHEY, CDR2 SMNVEV (reference sequence). The CDR3 has 12 amino acids. Trimming shortened V by 9 bases and J by 5 bases, and 13 bases separated the two germline ends. The CDR3 spells CASGKGRETQYF. In nucleotides, the CDR3 is TGTGCCAGTGGGAAGGGCCGGGAGACCCAGTACTTC.

V and J are TRBV7-9 and TRBJ2-1; D is uncertain. Germline lookup yields CDR1 SEHNR and CDR2 FQNEAQ (reference sequence). The germline V and J ends were trimmed by 5 bases and 7 bases, with 9 bases remaining between them. This CDR3 is built from 12 residues. The CDR3 protein is CASSVNGNEQFF. CDR3 coding DNA: TGTGCCAGCAGCGTAAACGGGAATGAGCAGTTCTTC.

This clonotype turned up a few times. The gene calls are TRBV3-1 and TRBJ1-4; no definite D call. The CDR3 covers 17 residues. V gave up 4 bases and J gave up 0 bases, with 15 bases separating them. Germline-derived CDR1 and CDR2 are LGHDT and YNNKEL (reference sequence). The DNA for the CDR3 is TGTGCCAGCAGCCCCCGGTGGGGAAAGGCAACTAATGAAAAACTGTTTTTT. Its protein product is CASSPRWGKATNEKLFF. The full variable domain, in which reference TRBV3-1 and TRBJ1-4 provide the parts outside the CDR3, is DTAVSQTPKYLVTQMGNDKSIKCEQNLGHDTMYWYKQDSKKFLKIMFSYNNKELIINETVPNRFSPKSPDKAHLNLHINSLELGDSAVYFCASSPRWGKATNEKLFFGSGTQLSVL.

V is TRBV11-2 and J is TRBJ2-3; a weak D match, TRBD1 (5 bases). The CDR3 sequence is 13 residues long. Trimming pared 10 bases from V and 4 bases from J, leaving 15 bases between. CDR1 and CDR2 (germline): SGHAT, FQNNGV. CDR3 nucleotides: TGTGCCACTAATTACCGCAGGGCAGATACGCAGTATTTT. It specifies CATNYRRADTQYF.

The chain recombines TRBV5-1 with TRBJ2-7, with 7 bases that match TRBD1. Trimming at V came to 4 bases and at J to 3 bases, leaving 13 bases not matched to a gene. In germline, CDR1 is SGHRS, CDR2 YFSETQ. CDR3 length: 16 residues. The CDR3 nucleotides read TGCGCCAGCAGCACCGGGACAGATCCTGTCTTCTACGAGCAGTACTTC. This encodes CASSTGTDPVFYEQYF.

This clonotype was counted a single time. The V gene is TRBV11-3, the J gene TRBJ1-1; D is unresolved. With 4 bases removed from V and 4 bases from J, the gap between germline ends came to 7 bases. The CDR3 runs 12 residues. The germline V gene has CDR1 SGHNT and CDR2 YENEEA. In DNA, the CDR3 is TGTGCCAGCAGCTCTAGAAGCACTGAAGCTTTCTTT. Translation: CASSSRSTEAFF. The variable domain in full, completed from reference TRBV11-3 and TRBJ1-1, reads EAGVVQSPRYKIIEKKQPVAFWCNPISGHNTLYWYLQNLGQGPELLIRYENEEAVDDSQLPKDRFSAERLKGVDSTLKIQPAELGDSAVYLCASSSRSTEAFFGQGTRLTVV.

V gene TRBV3-1 combines with J gene TRBJ2-7, with D maybe TRBD2 (6 bases). Germline V gene lookup returns CDR1 LGHDT and CDR2 YNNKEL (reference sequence). V lost 5 bases, J lost 2 bases, and 19 bases lay in between. There are 16 residues in the CDR3. CDR3 protein: CASSSSSSGSAYEQYF. In nucleotides, the CDR3 is TGTGCCAGCAGCTCAAGCAGTAGCGGATCTGCCTACGAGCAGTACTTC.

This clonotype appeared a few times. The rearrangement joins TRBV3-1 to TRBJ2-1; no reliable D call. Germline assignment: CDR1 LGHDT and CDR2 YNNKEL (reference sequence). CDR3 length: 11 amino acids. Trimming shortened V by 3 bases and J by 10 bases, and 7 bases separated the two germline ends. This CDR3 is CASSHRAEQFF. CDR3 nucleotide sequence: TGTGCCAGCAGCCACCGGGCAGAGCAGTTCTTC.

V gene TRBV27 combines with J gene TRBJ1-2, with 8 positions matching TRBD1. CDR3 length: 14 amino acids. Germline CDR1 MNHEY, CDR2 SMNVEV (reference sequence). V lost 6 bases, J lost 4 bases, and 7 bases stayed unmatched. CDR3 DNA sequence: TGTGCCAGCAGCGACAGGGGTCGTGCCTATGGCTACACCTTC. Translated: CASSDRGRAYGYTF.

This clonotype was picked up a small number of times. The chain recombines TRBV5-1 with TRBJ2-1, with a possible D match to TRBD2 (6 bases). V was cut by 3 bases and J by 6 bases, with 13 bases left in between. Looked up from germline, CDR1 is SGHRS and CDR2 is YFSETQ. This CDR3 contains 14 residues. CDR3 sequence (DNA): TGCGCCAGCAGCTCTAGCGTGGGACTCAATGAGCAGTTCTTC. Residues: CASSSSVGLNEQFF.

In its sample, this clonotype was seen many times. The chain links TRBV24-1 to TRBJ2-1; D ambiguous. Trimming pared 3 bases from V and 9 bases from J, leaving 11 bases between. This CDR3 is built from 13 residues. Germline CDR1 is KGHDR and CDR2 is SFDVKD. CDR3 protein: CATSDGSRLEQFF. CDR3 nucleotide sequence: TGTGCCACCAGTGATGGATCCCGCCTTGAGCAGTTCTTC.

V gene TRBV12-3 or TRBV12-4 combines with J gene TRBJ1-2; D may be TRBD1 (5 bases). Trimming took off 7 bases at V and 6 bases at J, with 12 bases between the two ends. The CDR3 consists of 12 residues. DNA for the CDR3: TGTGCCAGCACCTTTCGGGGGGATGGCTACACCTTC. This translates into CASTFRGDGYTF.

In its sample, this clonotype was seen a few times. The chain is built from TRBV12-3 or TRBV12-4 and TRBJ1-3, with D unresolved. The CDR3 extends over 14 amino acids. Between the trimmed V and J ends, which lost 3 bases and 1 base, there was a span of 7 bases. The DNA for the CDR3 is TGTGCCAGCAGTTTTCTTATGTCTGGAAACACCATATATTTT. Translated: CASSFLMSGNTIYF.

V and J are TRBV20-1 and TRBJ2-7; TRBD1 matches 7 bases. The CDR3 is 16 amino acids. From germline, CDR1 is DFQATT and CDR2 SNEGSKA (reference sequence). The V and J ends lost 2 bases and 2 bases, in that order; junction bases with no gene match: 12. Here the CDR3 reads CSARPTGPTGPYEQYF. The CDR3 coding sequence is TGCAGTGCTAGACCGACAGGGCCGACGGGTCCCTACGAGCAGTACTTC.

The table lists this clonotype with a few counts. The chain joins TRBV20-1 to TRBJ2-7, with TRBD2 matching over 8 bases. V was clipped by 0 bases and J by 4 bases; unmatched bases: 5. Germline-derived CDR1 and CDR2 are DFQATT and SNEGSKA (reference sequence). CDR3 size: 14 residues. The CDR3, as DNA: TGCAGTGCTAGAGACAGCGGGAGCAGTTACGAGCAGTACTTC. Encoded protein: CSARDSGSSYEQYF.

V gene TRBV20-1 combines with J gene TRBJ2-3; D may match TRBD1 or TRBD2 (5 bases each). Per germline, CDR1 DFQATT and CDR2 SNEGSKA (reference sequence). CDR3 size: 14 residues. The germline V and J ends were trimmed by 3 bases and 8 bases, with 18 bases remaining between them. CDR3 sequence (DNA): TGCAGTGCTAGGGAATTCGGGGCGAAGGGTACGCAGTATTTT. It yields the protein CSAREFGAKGTQYF.

Only one count was recorded for this clonotype. This rearrangement joins TRBV6-1 to TRBJ1-2; D is uncertain. The germline CDR1 and CDR2 sequences are MNHNS and SASEGT. Trimming took 5 bases from V and 4 from J, leaving 26 bases between them. CDR3 length: 18 amino acids. This CDR3 is CASSYALYEPLVPYGYTF. The DNA of the CDR3 is TGTGCCAGCAGTTACGCGCTTTATGAACCCCTGGTCCCCTATGGCTACACCTTC.